This T cell receptor (beta chain) emerged from a study of read filtering for tumor transcriptome and immune sequencing. Study background: Revised staging placed about 8 patients in R-ISS I, 15 to 20 in II, more than five in III. Findings and limits, study-wide: The CD138-negative fraction was mixed bone marrow immune cells, not pure T cells. Without single-read clonotypes, shared clonotype proportions correlated more between IR-seq and RNA-seq.

This clonotype was recorded many times. Its antigen is not identified. The library was built from roughly 400 ng RNA with molecular barcoded adaptors for alpha/delta and beta/gamma chains. MiXCR, applied by TCRdb to the reads, yields one record per CDR3 protein. The repertoire consists of around 50,000 distinct CDR3 sequences, with around an eighth occurring once and the leading ten covering around 16%. Trimming took 0 bases from V and 0 from J, leaving 9 bases between them. Germline V CDR1 and CDR2: MNHNS, SASEGT. This CDR3 region has 16 residues. Sequenced input: a population of CD138-negative cells sorted from bone marrow. The chain carries TRBV6-1 and TRBJ2-1; the D is unclear. The TCR comes from a donor over 35 with multiple myeloma. The CDR3 reads CASSEAWMSSYNEQFF. The CDR3 DNA follows: TGTGCCAGCAGTGAAGCATGGATGAGCTCCTACAATGAGCAGTTCTTC.